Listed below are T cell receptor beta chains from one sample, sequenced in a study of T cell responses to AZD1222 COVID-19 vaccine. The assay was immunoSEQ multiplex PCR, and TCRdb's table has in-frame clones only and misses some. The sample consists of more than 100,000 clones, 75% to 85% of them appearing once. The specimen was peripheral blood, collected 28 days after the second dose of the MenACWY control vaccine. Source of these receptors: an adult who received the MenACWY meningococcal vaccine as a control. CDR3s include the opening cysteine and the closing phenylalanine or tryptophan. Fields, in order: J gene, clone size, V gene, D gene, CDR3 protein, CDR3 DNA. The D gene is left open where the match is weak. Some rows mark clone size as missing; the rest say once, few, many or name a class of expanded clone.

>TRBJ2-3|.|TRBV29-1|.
CSVEGGLVGQYF
TGCAGCGTTGAGGGGGGACTGGTCGGGCAGTATTTT
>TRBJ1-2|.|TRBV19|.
CASKEGGNYGYTF
TGTGCCAGTAAGGAGGGCGGAAACTATGGCTACACCTTC
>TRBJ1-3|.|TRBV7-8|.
CASSRATSGNTIYF
TGTGCCAGCAGCCGGGCTACCTCTGGAAACACCATATATTTT
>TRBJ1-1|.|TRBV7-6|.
CASSLAFTGRGSTEAFF
TGTGCCAGCAGCTTAGCTTTTACGGGGAGGGGTAGCACTGAAGCTTTCTTT
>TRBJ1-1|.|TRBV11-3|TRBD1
CASSLDQGVAAEAFF
TGTGCCAGCAGCTTAGATCAGGGGGTTGCGGCTGAAGCTTTCTTT
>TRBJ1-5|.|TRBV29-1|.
CSVGRAVSNQPQHF
TGCAGCGTGGGGAGGGCGGTTAGCAATCAGCCCCAGCATTTT
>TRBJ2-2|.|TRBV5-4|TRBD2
CASSSRLAGNTGELFF
TGTGCCAGCAGCTCTCGACTAGCGGGAAACACCGGGGAGCTGTTTTTT
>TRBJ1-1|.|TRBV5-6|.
CASSLYGEEMNTEAFF
TGTGCCAGCAGCTTGTACGGAGAAGAAATGAACACTGAAGCTTTCTTT
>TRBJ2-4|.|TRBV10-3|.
CAIGGQAAQYF
TGTGCCATCGGGGGTCAAGCCGCTCAGTACTTC
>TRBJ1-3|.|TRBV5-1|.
CASSFDVGSAGNTIYF
TGCGCCAGCAGCTTCGACGTGGGTAGCGCTGGAAACACCATATATTTT
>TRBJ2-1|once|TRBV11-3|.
CASMGTYNNEQFF
TGTGCCAGCATGGGGACTTACAACAATGAGCAGTTCTTC
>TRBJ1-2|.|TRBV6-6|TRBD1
CASSRQIGQVYGYTF
TGTGCCAGCAGTCGTCAAATCGGACAGGTCTATGGCTACACCTTC
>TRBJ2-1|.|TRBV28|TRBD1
CASSFRQGLFF
TGTGCCAGCAGTTTTCGACAGGGTCTGTTCTTC
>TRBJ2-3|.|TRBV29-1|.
CSVEDMTTGADTQYF
TGCAGCGTTGAAGATATGACCACAGGCGCAGATACGCAGTATTTT
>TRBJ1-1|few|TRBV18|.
CASSPLDGVNTEAFF
TGTGCCAGCTCACCTTTGGACGGGGTGAACACTGAAGCTTTCTTT
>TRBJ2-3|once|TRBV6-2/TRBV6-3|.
CASSYGVHQRTDTQYF
TGTGCCAGCAGTTATGGCGTTCACCAGCGCACAGATACGCAGTATTTT
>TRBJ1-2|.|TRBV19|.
CASTSRGGDYGYTF
TGTGCCAGTACCAGCCGAGGGGGAGACTATGGCTACACCTTC
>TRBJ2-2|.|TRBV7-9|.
CANGAGSQAGELFF
TGTGCCAACGGGGCAGGGTCACAAGCCGGGGAGCTGTTTTTT
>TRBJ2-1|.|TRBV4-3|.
CASSKDGGHSYNEQFF
TGCGCCAGCAGCAAAGATGGGGGCCACTCCTACAATGAGCAGTTCTTC
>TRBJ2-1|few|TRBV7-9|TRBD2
CASRRGGNEQFF
TGTGCCAGCAGGCGGGGGGGCAATGAGCAGTTCTTC
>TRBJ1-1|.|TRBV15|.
CATSIRGASTEAFF
TGTGCCACCAGCATTCGAGGGGCTTCCACTGAAGCTTTCTTT
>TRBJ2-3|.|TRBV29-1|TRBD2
CSVEGGGTDTQYF
TGCAGCGTTGAGGGAGGGGGCACAGATACGCAGTATTTT
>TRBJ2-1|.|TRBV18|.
CASSPDGVDEQFF
TGTGCCAGCTCCCCGGACGGGGTAGATGAGCAGTTCTTC
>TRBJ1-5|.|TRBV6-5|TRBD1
CASSYSGTANQPQHF
TGTGCCAGCAGTTACTCGGGGACAGCAAATCAGCCCCAGCATTTT
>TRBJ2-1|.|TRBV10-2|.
CASKKGGMVNEQFF
TGCGCCAGCAAAAAAGGCGGTATGGTCAATGAGCAGTTCTTC
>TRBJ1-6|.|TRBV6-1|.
CASSEGFWVQARTNSPLHF
TGTGCCAGCAGTGAAGGCTTCTGGGTCCAGGCTCGCACAAATTCACCCCTCCACTTT
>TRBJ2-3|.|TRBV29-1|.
CSVEGPQDTQYF
TGCAGCGTTGAGGGACCACAAGATACGCAGTATTTT
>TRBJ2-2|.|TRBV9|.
CASSAGTSSQMAGELFF
TGTGCCAGCAGCGCCGGGACGTCAAGTCAAATGGCCGGGGAGCTGTTTTTT
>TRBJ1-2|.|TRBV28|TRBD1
CASITGGPNYGYTF
TGTGCCAGCATCACAGGGGGCCCTAACTATGGCTACACCTTC
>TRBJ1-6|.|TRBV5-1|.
CASSLAFAGSPLHF
TGCGCCAGCAGCTTGGCCTTTGCGGGTTCACCCCTCCACTTT
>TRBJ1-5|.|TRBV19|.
CASSMDGDQPQHF
TGTGCCAGTAGTATGGACGGGGATCAGCCCCAGCATTTT
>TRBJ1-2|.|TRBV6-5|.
CASRTGSYGYTF
TGTGCCAGCAGGACAGGATCCTATGGCTACACCTTC
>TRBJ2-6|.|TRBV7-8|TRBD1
CASSRSTGKVSGANVLTF
TGTGCCAGCAGCCGCTCGACAGGGAAAGTCTCTGGGGCCAACGTCCTGACTTTC
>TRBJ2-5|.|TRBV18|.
CASTSKETQYF
TGTGCCAGCACGTCTAAAGAGACCCAGTACTTC
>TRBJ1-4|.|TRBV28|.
CASAKLLRGEGEKLFF
TGTGCCAGCGCCAAACTACTACGAGGGGAAGGTGAAAAACTGTTTTTT
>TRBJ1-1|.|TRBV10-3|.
CATYLDGNTEAFF
TGTGCCACTTACCTGGACGGGAACACTGAAGCTTTCTTT
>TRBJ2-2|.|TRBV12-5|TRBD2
CASGSLPLAGSSGTGELFF
TGTGCTAGTGGCTCCCTCCCGCTAGCGGGTTCGTCGGGCACCGGGGAGCTGTTTTTT
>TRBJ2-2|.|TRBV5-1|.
CASSLGINTGELFF
TGCGCCAGCAGCTTGGGCATCAACACCGGGGAGCTGTTTTTT
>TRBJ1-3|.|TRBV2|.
CASSERDLSGNTIYF
TGTGCCAGCAGTGAAAGGGATCTCTCTGGAAACACCATATATTTT
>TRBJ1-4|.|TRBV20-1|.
CSASNEKLFF
TGCAGTGCTTCGAATGAAAAACTGTTTTTT
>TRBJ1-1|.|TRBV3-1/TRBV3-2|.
CASSPIYLTEAFF
TGTGCCAGCAGCCCCATTTACCTCACTGAAGCTTTCTTT
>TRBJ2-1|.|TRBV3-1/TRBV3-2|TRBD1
CASSQRTGLGYNEQFF
TGTGCCAGCAGCCAAAGGACAGGCCTCGGGTACAATGAGCAGTTCTTC
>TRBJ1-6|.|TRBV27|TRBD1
CASSTDRGSSYNSPLHF
TGTGCCAGCAGTACTGACAGGGGAAGCTCCTATAATTCACCCCTCCACTTT
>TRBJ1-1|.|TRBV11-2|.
CASSLMQGWDTEAFF
TGTGCCAGCAGCCTTATGCAGGGCTGGGACACTGAAGCTTTCTTT
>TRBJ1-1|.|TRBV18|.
CASSLGGDTEAFF
TGTGCCAGCTCACTGGGGGGAGACACTGAAGCTTTCTTT
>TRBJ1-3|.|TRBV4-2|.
CASSPSVNPSGNTIYF
TGTGCCAGCAGCCCCAGTGTCAACCCCTCTGGAAACACCATATATTTT
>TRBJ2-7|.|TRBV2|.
CASSEYRTREQYF
TGTGCCAGCAGTGAGTACAGGACCAGGGAGCAGTACTTC
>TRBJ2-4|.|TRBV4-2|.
CASSQLAGQGNIQYF
TGTGCCAGCAGCCAACTGGCCGGGCAGGGAAACATTCAGTACTTC